The 29 T cell receptor beta chains below were found in one sample sequenced in a study of blood T cell repertoires in COVID-19. Data came from immunoSEQ multiplex PCR; TCRdb stores just in-frame clones and leaves some out. Of nearly 350,000 clones in the sample, 88% are singletons; the top ten hold around 6.6%. What was sequenced was peripheral blood. The receptors stem from a woman aged 70-85 years with COVID-19, enrolled during active disease.

V gene TRBV4-3 combines with J gene TRBJ2-3; maybe TRBD1 (6 bases). Germline loops: CDR1 LGHNA, CDR2 YSLEER. With 0 bases removed from V and 3 bases from J, the gap between germline ends came to 13 bases. The CDR3 has 16 amino acids. This chain's CDR3 is CASSQDTQGRTDTQYF. Here the CDR3 DNA reads TGCGCCAGCAGCCAAGATACACAGGGTCGTACAGATACGCAGTATTTT.

This clone has a handful of counts. J is TRBJ1-3 and V is TRBV7-3; 10 nucleotides match TRBD1. CDR3 length: 17 residues. Germline V lookup: CDR1 SGHTA, CDR2 FQGTGA. V shed 2 bases and J 0 bases; nucleotides not matched to a gene: 4. The CDR3 nucleotides read TGTGCCAGCAGCTTACCGACAGGGGGCTTCTCTGGAAACACCATATATTTT. It specifies CASSLPTGGFSGNTIYF. The full variable domain, rest sourced from reference TRBV7-3 and TRBJ1-3, is GAGVSQTPSNKVTEKGKYVELRCDPISGHTALYWYRQSLGQGPEFLIYFQGTGAADDSGLPNDRFFAVRPEGSVSTLKIQRTERGDSAVYLCASSLPTGGFSGNTIYFGEGSWLTVV.

J is TRBJ1-4 and V is TRBV15; D is uncertain. Deletions cut 1 base from V and 4 bases from J, with 7 bases between. CDR1 is LNHNV and CDR2 is YYDKDF in the germline V gene (reference sequence). This CDR3 contains 14 residues. This chain's CDR3 is CATSRGDFNEKLFF. The CDR3 DNA is TGTGCCACCAGCAGAGGAGACTTTAATGAAAAACTGTTTTTT.

This chain connects TRBV7-3 to TRBJ1-1; D unresolved. The germline CDR1 and CDR2 sequences are SGHTA and FQGTGA. CDR3 length equals 13 residues. The V end was cut by 8 bases, the J end by 5 bases, with 15 bases between. As DNA, the CDR3 is TGTGCCAGCTCAAAGGAGCGGACGACTGAAGCTTTCTTT. Amino acid sequence: CASSKERTTEAFF.

This clone turned up a few times. This sequence joins TRBV5-8 and TRBJ1-5; TRBD1 is a possible D gene (6 bases). V was pared by 5 bases and J by 0 bases, with 15 bases between. CDR3 length equals 16 residues. Germline CDR1 SGHTS, CDR2 YDEGEE. CDR3 in amino acids: CASSQDSLFSNQPQHF. CDR3 in DNA: TGTGCCAGCAGTCAGGACAGTCTTTTTAGCAATCAGCCCCAGCATTTT.

About this clone: The same CDR3 also results from other DNA sequences found in this sample. The chain carries TRBV12-5 and TRBJ1-3; perhaps TRBD1 as D (5 bases). The CDR3 consists of 14 residues. V was cut by 4 bases and J by 1 base, with 8 bases left in between. Looked up from germline, CDR1 is LGHNT and CDR2 is FRNRAP. The CDR3 DNA is TGTGCTAGTGGTTCTTCAGGGTCTGGAAACACCATATATTTT. It translates to CASGSSGSGNTIYF.

The rearrangement joins TRBV12-3 or TRBV12-4 to TRBJ2-2, with TRBD1 matching 8 bases. Unmatched junction bases numbered 7, after V lost 10 bases and J lost 6 bases. The CDR3 runs 13 residues. CDR3 in DNA: TGTGCCACCAACGACAGGGGCGCCGGGGAGCTGTTTTTT. Its protein is CATNDRGAGELFF.

V usage is TRBV29-1 and J usage is TRBJ1-2, with 8 nucleotides matching TRBD1. From germline, CDR1 is SQVTM and CDR2 ANQGSEA. Unmatched junction bases numbered 11, after V lost 7 bases and J lost 4 bases. The CDR3 extends over 14 amino acids. In DNA, the CDR3 is TGCAGCGCCCGCTCAGGGGGCGAGGCCTATGGCTACACCTTC. Its translation: CSARSGGEAYGYTF.

This chain uses TRBV6-2 or TRBV6-3 with TRBJ2-3, with 13 bases that match TRBD2. The CDR3 runs to 16 residues. Germline CDR1 MNHEY, CDR2 SVGEGT. Trimming cost V 5 bases and J 0 bases; bases outside gene matches: 2. The CDR3 region is CASSMTSGGSTDTQYF. As DNA, the CDR3 is TGTGCCAGCAGTATGACTAGCGGGGGGAGCACAGATACGCAGTATTTT.

This clone appeared a single time. This chain links TRBV28 with TRBJ1-1, with 7 bases lining up with TRBD1. Trimming at V came to 2 bases and at J to 5 bases, leaving 2 bases not matched to a gene. Germline CDR1 MDHEN, CDR2 SYDVKM. The CDR3 loop spans 13 amino acids. The CDR3 region is CASSLIRGTEAFF. DNA of the CDR3: TGTGCCAGCAGTTTAATCAGGGGGACTGAAGCTTTCTTT.

The J gene is TRBJ2-7, the V gene TRBV4-3; 7 nucleotides match TRBD2. The CDR3 runs 15 residues. J lost 3 bases, V lost 1 base, and 6 bases had no gene match. Germline assignment: CDR1 LGHNA and CDR2 YSLEER. The CDR3 region has the DNA TGCGCCAGCAGCCAAGCGGGCGGGGGAAACTACGAGCAGTACTTC. Protein sequence: CASSQAGGGNYEQYF.

The CDR3: CASSQAGTGMNTEAFF. CDR3 in DNA: TGTGCCAGCAGCCAGGCCGGGACAGGGATGAACACTGAAGCTTTCTTT. The rearrangement uses TRBV5-5 and TRBJ1-1, with 9 bases identical to TRBD1. CDR1 SGHKS and CDR2 YYEKEE come from the germline V gene (reference sequence). This CDR3 has 16 amino acids. Unmatched junction bases numbered 7, after V lost 4 bases and J lost 0 bases.

CDR3: CASNPGGQGNTEAFF. In DNA form, the CDR3 reads TGTGCCAGCAATCCTGGGGGACAGGGGAACACTGAAGCTTTCTTT. The gene calls are TRBV28 and TRBJ1-1; TRBD1 matches 9 bases. The CDR3 covers 15 residues. Germline values: CDR1 MDHEN, CDR2 SYDVKM. V was clipped by 7 bases and J by 1 base; unmatched bases: 7.

This clone was recorded a few times. V usage is TRBV5-4 and J usage is TRBJ2-7, with D uncertain. This CDR3 spans 13 amino acids. Germline values: CDR1 SGHNT, CDR2 YYREEE (reference sequence). Trimming stripped 4 bases from V and 0 bases from J, with 8 bases between. The CDR3 DNA reads TGTGCCAGCAGCCCGCCGAGCTCCTACGAGCAGTACTTC. Its protein is CASSPPSSYEQYF.

DNA of the CDR3: TGTGCCAGCAGCGTGTGGGGAGATAACACTGAAGCTTTCTTT. It codes for CASSVWGDNTEAFF. This chain uses TRBV9 with TRBJ1-1; D ambiguous. Germline lookup yields CDR1 SGDLS and CDR2 YYNGEE. Trimming cost V 2 bases and J 2 bases, with 10 bases left between them. This CDR3 has 14 residues.

CDR3 bases: TGTGCCATCAGGGACAGTTCTGCCTATAATTCACCCCTCCACTTT. This gives the protein CAIRDSSAYNSPLHF. The chain couples TRBV10-3 to TRBJ1-6; D is perhaps TRBD1 (6 bases). In germline, CDR1 is ENHRY, CDR2 SYGVKD. This CDR3 is built from 15 residues. V gave up 6 bases and J gave up 2 bases, with 11 bases separating them.

The chain carries TRBV19 and TRBJ1-1; a weak D match, TRBD1 (5 bases). Trimming stripped 7 bases from V and 1 base from J, with 10 bases between. The CDR3 loop spans 13 amino acids. The germline CDR1 and CDR2 sequences are LNHDA and SQIVND (reference sequence). The CDR3 loop reads CASTPGQNTEAFF. DNA for the CDR3: TGTGCCAGTACCCCAGGACAGAACACTGAAGCTTTCTTT. Full variable domain (outside the CDR3, taken from reference TRBV19 and TRBJ1-1): DGGITQSPKYLFRKEGQNVTLSCEQNLNHDAMYWYRQDPGQGLRLIYYSQIVNDFQKGDIAEGYSVSREKKESFPLTVTSAQKNPTAFYLCASTPGQNTEAFFGQGTRLTVV.

The chain has TRBV11-3 and TRBJ1-1; D unresolved. V was clipped by 5 bases and J by 4 bases, with 14 bases between them. This CDR3 region has 14 residues. The germline CDR1 and CDR2 sequences are SGHNT and YENEEA. CDR3 residues: CASSRREESTEAFF. Here the CDR3 DNA reads TGTGCCAGCAGCCGCCGTGAGGAGAGCACTGAAGCTTTCTTT.

Only one count was recorded for this clone. The chain uses TRBV27 and TRBJ1-2; 9 bases map to TRBD1. Germline V CDR1 and CDR2: MNHEY, SMNVEV (reference sequence). The CDR3 is 14 amino acids. The V and J ends lost 6 bases and 2 bases, in that order; junction bases with no gene match: 4. The DNA for the CDR3 is TGTGCCAGCAGAACCGGGACAGGGAACTATGGCTACACCTTC. It yields the protein CASRTGTGNYGYTF.

The V call is TRBV4-1, the J call TRBJ1-5; D is unresolved. The CDR3 runs 15 residues. Germline V CDR1 and CDR2: MGHRA, YSYEKL. V was pared by 0 bases and J by 0 bases, with 6 bases between. The CDR3 DNA is TGCGCCAGCAGCCAAGATGAACTTAGCAATCAGCCCCAGCATTTT. Protein product: CASSQDELSNQPQHF.

This clone was picked up a small number of times. The genes are TRBV25-1 and TRBJ1-2; possibly TRBD1 for D (5 bases). The CDR3 extends over 13 amino acids. Germline V gene data show CDR1 as MGHDK and CDR2 as SYGVNS. The V and J ends lost 2 bases and 6 bases respectively, with 10 bases between them. Here the CDR3 DNA reads TGTGCCAGCAGTGAAATAGTAGGGGATGGCTACACCTTC. It is translated as CASSEIVGDGYTF.

This clone has only one observation. The chain couples TRBV4-3 to TRBJ1-2, with 12 bases fitting TRBD1. The ends lost 5 bases at V and 6 bases at J; junction bases unmatched: 7. Germline V gene data show CDR1 as LGHNA and CDR2 as YSLEER. The length of the CDR3 is 15 residues. The CDR3: CASSDRDRGLNGYTF. Written as DNA, the CDR3 is TGCGCCAGCAGCGACCGGGACAGGGGGCTAAATGGCTACACCTTC.

Here the CDR3 reads CAIRSSGEYNEQFF. For the CDR3, the DNA is TGTGCCATCAGATCTAGCGGGGAGTACAATGAGCAGTTCTTC. The chain combines TRBV10-3 with TRBJ2-1, with 9 nucleotides matching TRBD2. The V gene's germline CDR1 is ENHRY and CDR2 SYGVKD. The J segment lost 4 bases and the V segment lost 6 bases, leaving 4 bases of the junction unmatched. This CDR3 region has 14 residues.

The V and J genes are TRBV11-2 and TRBJ1-3; no firm D call. This CDR3 is 14 amino acids long. V lost 5 bases, J lost 0 bases, and 8 bases lay in between. Germline V lookup: CDR1 SGHAT, CDR2 FQNNGV. This CDR3 is CASSPGSSGNTIYF. The CDR3 nucleotides are TGTGCCAGCAGCCCCGGGTCCTCTGGAAACACCATATATTTT. The variable domain in full, with the rest retrieved from reference TRBV11-2 and TRBJ1-3, is EAGVAQSPRYKIIEKRQSVAFWCNPISGHATLYWYQQILGQGPKLLIQFQNNGVVDDSQLPKDRFSAERLKGVDSTLKIQPAKLEDSAVYLCASSPGSSGNTIYFGEGSWLTVV.

This clone came up once. The chain employs TRBV6-5 and TRBJ2-2, with 8 bases identical to TRBD1. This CDR3 comprises 13 residues. Germline CDR1 is MNHEY and CDR2 is SVGAGI. V lost 7 bases to trimming and J lost 7 bases; unmatched junction nucleotides: 5. The CDR3 reads CASTNRGDGELFF. CDR3 sequence (DNA): TGTGCCAGCACTAACAGGGGGGACGGGGAGCTGTTTTTT.

The gene calls are TRBV5-6 and TRBJ2-2; 8 nucleotides align to TRBD2. V gave up 0 bases and J gave up 6 bases; unmatched junction bases: 1. The germline CDR1 and CDR2 sequences are SGHDT and YYEEEE. The CDR3 is 14 residues long. The CDR3 nucleotides are TGTGCCAGCAGCTTGGCGGGGGGGGCCGGGGAGCTGTTTTTT. Its translation is CASSLAGGAGELFF.

The chain is built from TRBV2 and TRBJ1-1; 8 bases line up with TRBD1. The CDR3 spans 13 residues. J gave up 4 bases and V 5 bases, and 3 bases lay outside the gene matches. The germline gives CDR1 SNHLY, CDR2 FYNNEI. CDR3 in amino acids: CASSPQGATEAFF. For the CDR3, the DNA is TGTGCCAGCAGTCCCCAGGGGGCCACTGAAGCTTTCTTT.

The rearrangement links TRBV11-2 to TRBJ2-5, with D tentatively TRBD1 (6 bases). Per germline, CDR1 SGHAT and CDR2 FQNNGV. The CDR3 length is 15 residues. The V end was cut by 5 bases, the J end by 5 bases, with 18 bases between. For the CDR3, the DNA is TGTGCCAGCAGCCCTAGGGGGTTCAGGTTGGAGACCCAGTACTTC. Encoded protein: CASSPRGFRLETQYF.

The chain combines TRBV20-1 with TRBJ2-5; 10 bases agree with TRBD2. Germline lookup yields CDR1 DFQATT and CDR2 SNEGSKA (reference sequence). CDR3 size: 18 residues. The V segment lost 6 bases and the J segment 4 bases; nucleotides outside the gene matches: 20. DNA of the CDR3: TGCAGTGCGAGTTCCCCCGCTAGCGGGGGACCCGCCACAGAGACCCAGTACTTC. It codes for CSASSPASGGPATETQYF.